A selection of T cell receptor beta chains follows, all from one sample in a study of cytomegalovirus exposure and HLA in healthy donors. Libraries were prepared by immunoSEQ multiplex PCR; TCRdb keeps only in-frame clonotypes and omits some of them. Seen here are under 200,000 clones, 81% observed once, and the top ten hold about 1.9%. The sample consisted of PBMCs. The receptors were sampled from a woman aged 18 to 35 in good health and CMV-seronegative. Each CDR3 is given with its conserved first and last residue. D genes are given only for firm matches. Rows give clone size only sometimes, using once, few, many, or a class for an expanded clone.

v_gene: TRBV27
d_gene: TRBD1
abundance: .
j_gene: TRBJ1-1
CDR3aa: CASSLQGDFGLEAFF
CDR3nt: TGTGCCAGCAGTTTACAGGGGGATTTTGGTTTGGAAGCTTTCTTT

v_gene: TRBV6-6
d_gene: .
abundance: few
j_gene: TRBJ1-2
CDR3aa: CASSYQTYGYTF
CDR3nt: TGTGCCAGCAGTTACCAGACATATGGCTACACCTTC

v_gene: TRBV4-1
d_gene: .
abundance: .
j_gene: TRBJ1-4
CDR3aa: CASSQALGGGDEKLFF
CDR3nt: TGCGCCAGCAGCCAAGCTCTAGGGGGGGGAGATGAAAAACTGTTTTTT

v_gene: TRBV7-9
d_gene: .
abundance: .
j_gene: TRBJ2-1
CDR3aa: CASSLPGASYNEQFF
CDR3nt: TGTGCCAGCAGCTTACCAGGGGCGTCCTACAATGAGCAGTTCTTC

v_gene: TRBV15
d_gene: TRBD2
abundance: .
j_gene: TRBJ2-1
CDR3aa: CATSRLRGREGQGEQFF
CDR3nt: TGTGCCACCAGCAGATTACGGGGGCGGGAGGGCCAAGGGGAGCAGTTCTTC

v_gene: TRBV9
d_gene: .
abundance: once
j_gene: TRBJ1-2
CDR3aa: CASSISRVSYGYTF
CDR3nt: TGTGCCAGCAGCATCAGCAGGGTTTCCTATGGCTACACCTTC

v_gene: TRBV5-1
d_gene: .
abundance: few
j_gene: TRBJ2-7
CDR3aa: CASSLGQVAYEQYF
CDR3nt: TGCGCCAGCAGCTTGGGCCAGGTCGCCTACGAGCAGTACTTC

v_gene: TRBV15
d_gene: .
abundance: .
j_gene: TRBJ1-1
CDR3aa: CATSRDGEGSAFF
CDR3nt: TGTGCCACCAGCAGAGATGGGGAGGGATCAGCTTTCTTT

v_gene: TRBV9
d_gene: .
abundance: .
j_gene: TRBJ1-5
CDR3aa: CASSEGHSNQPQHF
CDR3nt: TGTGCCAGCAGCGAGGGACACAGCAATCAGCCCCAGCATTTT

v_gene: TRBV7-9
d_gene: .
abundance: .
j_gene: TRBJ1-2
CDR3aa: CASSLGWAGNYGYTF
CDR3nt: TGTGCCAGCAGCTTAGGGTGGGCAGGGAACTATGGCTACACCTTC

v_gene: TRBV7-9
d_gene: TRBD1
abundance: .
j_gene: TRBJ2-7
CDR3aa: CASSSGNGQDEQYF
CDR3nt: TGTGCCAGCAGCTCTGGAAACGGACAGGACGAGCAGTACTTC

v_gene: TRBV11-3
d_gene: TRBD2
abundance: once
j_gene: TRBJ2-1
CDR3aa: CASSAREGYNEQFF
CDR3nt: TGTGCCAGCAGCGCTCGGGAGGGTTACAATGAGCAGTTCTTC

v_gene: TRBV6-1
d_gene: TRBD1
abundance: .
j_gene: TRBJ1-5
CDR3aa: CATGQGKGSQHF
CDR3nt: TGTGCCACGGGACAGGGTAAGGGGAGCCAGCATTTT

v_gene: TRBV27
d_gene: .
abundance: once
j_gene: TRBJ2-1
CDR3aa: CASSLSLETVRREQFF
CDR3nt: TGTGCCAGCAGTTTATCGCTCGAGACAGTTCGTCGTGAGCAGTTCTTC

v_gene: TRBV6-5
d_gene: .
abundance: .
j_gene: TRBJ2-1
CDR3aa: CASSYSSPYEDEQFF
CDR3nt: TGTGCCAGCAGTTACTCGAGTCCATACGAGGATGAGCAGTTCTTC

v_gene: TRBV19
d_gene: .
abundance: .
j_gene: TRBJ2-5
CDR3aa: CASSSDIQETQYF
CDR3nt: TGTGCCAGTAGTTCGGACATCCAAGAGACCCAGTACTTC

v_gene: TRBV19
d_gene: .
abundance: .
j_gene: TRBJ2-3
CDR3aa: CASSIRPQGGTDTQYF
CDR3nt: TGTGCCAGTAGTATCCGGCCACAGGGGGGGACAGATACGCAGTATTTT

v_gene: TRBV6-5
d_gene: .
abundance: .
j_gene: TRBJ1-3
CDR3aa: CASRLQGTGNTIYF
CDR3nt: TGTGCCAGCAGACTGCAGGGAACTGGAAACACCATATATTTT

v_gene: TRBV5-4
d_gene: TRBD1
abundance: .
j_gene: TRBJ1-2
CDR3aa: CASRPPGGVYGYTF
CDR3nt: TGTGCCAGCAGGCCCCCAGGGGGAGTCTATGGCTACACCTTC

v_gene: TRBV6-5
d_gene: TRBD2
abundance: .
j_gene: TRBJ2-1
CDR3aa: CASSYNERETEQFF
CDR3nt: TGTGCCAGCAGTTACAACGAGCGGGAGACTGAGCAGTTCTTC

v_gene: TRBV2
d_gene: .
abundance: .
j_gene: TRBJ2-7
CDR3aa: CASSERARKDEQYF
CDR3nt: TGTGCCAGCAGTGAGAGGGCAAGGAAGGACGAGCAGTACTTC

v_gene: TRBV7-3
d_gene: .
abundance: .
j_gene: TRBJ2-1
CDR3aa: CASSLLDTSYNEQFF
CDR3nt: TGTGCCAGCAGCTTATTAGACACTTCCTACAATGAGCAGTTCTTC

v_gene: TRBV19
d_gene: TRBD1
abundance: .
j_gene: TRBJ1-5
CDR3aa: CASRLGPGGPNQPQHF
CDR3nt: TGTGCCAGTAGGCTCGGGCCAGGGGGTCCCAATCAGCCCCAGCATTTT

v_gene: TRBV5-1
d_gene: TRBD2
abundance: .
j_gene: TRBJ2-7
CDR3aa: CASRFGGDSYEQYF
CDR3nt: TGCGCCAGCAGATTCGGGGGGGACTCCTACGAGCAGTACTTC

v_gene: TRBV25-1
d_gene: .
abundance: .
j_gene: TRBJ2-1
CDR3aa: CASSEVGREPHNEQFF
CDR3nt: TGTGCCAGCAGTGAGGTGGGCAGGGAACCCCACAATGAGCAGTTCTTC

v_gene: TRBV25-1
d_gene: .
abundance: .
j_gene: TRBJ2-7
CDR3aa: CASTKTGSYEQYF
CDR3nt: TGTGCCAGCACCAAGACAGGCTCCTACGAGCAGTACTTC

v_gene: TRBV4-1
d_gene: .
abundance: once
j_gene: TRBJ1-6
CDR3aa: CASSLFRGWDSPLHF
CDR3nt: TGCGCCAGCAGCCTGTTCAGGGGTTGGGATTCACCCCTCCACTTT

v_gene: TRBV11-2
d_gene: TRBD1
abundance: .
j_gene: TRBJ2-3
CDR3aa: CASSSWDRVTDTQYF
CDR3nt: TGTGCCAGCAGCTCCTGGGACAGGGTCACAGATACGCAGTATTTT

v_gene: TRBV6-1
d_gene: TRBD2
abundance: .
j_gene: TRBJ2-3
CDR3aa: CASSGLAGPKRTDTQYF
CDR3nt: TGTGCCAGCAGTGGACTAGCGGGGCCGAAACGCACAGATACGCAGTATTTT

v_gene: TRBV15
d_gene: .
abundance: once
j_gene: TRBJ2-7
CDR3aa: CATSRGRAGSYEQYF
CDR3nt: TGTGCCACCAGCAGAGGGAGGGCAGGCTCCTACGAGCAGTACTTC

v_gene: TRBV11-1
d_gene: TRBD1
abundance: .
j_gene: TRBJ2-7
CDR3aa: CASSPDRVIYEQYF
CDR3nt: TGTGCCAGCAGCCCGGACAGGGTGATCTACGAGCAGTACTTC

v_gene: TRBV13
d_gene: TRBD1
abundance: .
j_gene: TRBJ1-2
CDR3aa: CASSRGTGALYGYTF
CDR3nt: TGTGCCAGCAGTCGCGGGACAGGGGCTCTCTATGGCTACACCTTC

v_gene: TRBV19
d_gene: TRBD2
abundance: .
j_gene: TRBJ2-3
CDR3aa: CASSPTSGSWSRTDTQYF
CDR3nt: TGTGCCAGTAGTCCCACTAGCGGGAGTTGGAGTCGCACAGATACGCAGTATTTT

v_gene: TRBV9
d_gene: TRBD2
abundance: once
j_gene: TRBJ2-7
CDR3aa: CASSPRTSGSGEQYF
CDR3nt: TGTGCCAGCAGCCCCCGGACTAGCGGGAGTGGCGAGCAGTACTTC

v_gene: TRBV6-5
d_gene: .
abundance: .
j_gene: TRBJ1-1
CDR3aa: CASTPRDSGTEAFF
CDR3nt: TGTGCCAGCACCCCTCGGGATTCGGGCACTGAAGCTTTCTTT

v_gene: TRBV5-6
d_gene: TRBD1
abundance: .
j_gene: TRBJ1-1
CDR3aa: CASSWGTGGPEAFF
CDR3nt: TGTGCCAGCAGCTGGGGGACAGGGGGCCCTGAAGCTTTCTTT

v_gene: TRBV6-1
d_gene: .
abundance: .
j_gene: TRBJ1-1
CDR3aa: CASSAGSAMNTEAFF
CDR3nt: TGTGCCAGCAGTGCGGGGTCAGCTATGAACACTGAAGCTTTCTTT

v_gene: TRBV6-4
d_gene: TRBD2
abundance: .
j_gene: TRBJ2-1
CDR3aa: CASSDQAGGTGDEQFF
CDR3nt: TGTGCCAGCAGTGACCAAGCGGGAGGGACGGGGGATGAGCAGTTCTTC

v_gene: TRBV7-9
d_gene: TRBD1
abundance: .
j_gene: TRBJ1-1
CDR3aa: CASSWTWDSLDTEAFF
CDR3nt: TGTGCCAGCAGCTGGACGTGGGACAGCCTAGACACTGAAGCTTTCTTT

v_gene: TRBV6-5
d_gene: TRBD1
abundance: .
j_gene: TRBJ1-1
CDR3aa: CASSWRGRETEAFF
CDR3nt: TGTGCCAGCAGTTGGAGGGGGCGAGAAACTGAAGCTTTCTTT